One TCR beta chain is described in this entry. As yet, its antigen is unknown. V lost 4 bases and J lost 4; bases outside the gene matches: 9. This CDR3 contains 16 residues. Germline V gene lookup returns CDR1 SGDLS and CDR2 YYNGEE. Rearranged V-D-J TRB sequences were amplified with a mixed TRB-A/B primer pool. TCRdb processed the multiplex PCR reads anew with MiXCR; each CDR3 protein has one entry. The sample shows 11,000 or so distinct CDR3 sequences, roughly 25% of them seen only once. This sample was included in a study of T cell repertoires in aging, cancer and after chemotherapy. Study in general: Donor ages fell into six groups from 30 or younger up to 70 or older. Healthy donor repertoires were recorded over several months to years and showed clear clonal overlap. Regarding the study as a whole: In healthy donors, age-related TCR diversity loss mainly reflected lost richness. Untreated cancer patients had significantly lower blood TCR diversity than age-matched healthy donors.

The template was genomic DNA from peripheral blood, not RNA. This sequence was found in a human donor in good health. The V and J genes are TRBV9 and TRBJ2-3; the match to TRBD2 covers 10 bases. Sequencing was carried out using blood. The CDR3 coding sequence is TGTGCCAGCAGCTCGCCAGCTAGCGGGAGCGCAGATACGCAGTATTTT. This translates into CASSSPASGSADTQYF.